This T cell receptor (beta chain) appears in the sequencing data of a study of T cells after posttransplantation cyclophosphamide. Study results and caveats: Donor CD8+ memory clones often dominated recipient blood repertoires at later times.

The related graft donor's blood sample was taken on the day of bone marrow donation. CDR1 is MNHNY, CDR2 SVGAGI, per germline (reference sequence). Trimming left V 6 bases short and J 5 bases short, with 8 bases between. The CDR3 covers 11 residues. This clone showed up just a few times. Its antigen is unknown. Clones were read by immunoSEQ multiplex PCR, and TCRdb kept only the in-frame ones, dropping some. The table records about 30,000 clones without singletons, the ten largest covering 2.7%. Sample: PBMCs. This TCR came from a woman aged 60 to 75 in good health, CMV-negative, and a related stem cell transplant donor. The rearrangement uses TRBV6-6 and TRBJ2-7; D remains ambiguous. CDR3 sequence (DNA): TGTGCCAGCAGAGCAGGCCACGAGCAGTACTTC. Its translation: CASRAGHEQYF.